The text below deals with one T cell receptor beta chain. Its antigen is unknown. No much larger clone is present one base from it, and per-base qualities are unavailable. The data are from a study of control samples from healthy donors and cancer patients (dated by TCRdb to between 2020 and 2021). Library method: the immunoSEQ multiplex PCR assay. The clones in this table, taken by TCRdb from immuneACCESS, are in-frame only. Not every clone is retained; where verified, under half of the shortfall comes from an unresolved V gene, and the cause of the rest is unknown. In this sample the table shows 140,000 to 150,000 clones, around 90% of which occur a single time. 3.2% of the sample belongs to the ten largest clones. The V and J ends are trimmed by 6 bases and 4 bases, leaving 13 bases between them. The germline V gene yields MDHEN for CDR1 and SYDVKM for CDR2. The CDR3 starts with the cysteine, ends with the phenylalanine, and has 14 residues. The DNA shown is the 42-base CDR3, in frame from base 1.

The chain was built from TRBV28 and TRBJ1-5; matching of 6 bases hints at TRBD1 as the D gene. The receptor comes from a young man in good health. The sample taken for sequencing was blood. The CDR3 reads CASSFRGGNQPQHF. The DNA sequence is given as TGTGCCAGCAGCTTCAGGGGCGGGAATCAGCCCCAGCATTTT. Here the CDR3 is joined to the reference TRBV28 and TRBJ1-5 genes, and the full variable domain is: DVKVTQSSRYLVKRTGEKVFLECVQDMDHENMFWYRQDPGLGLRLIYFSYDVKMKEKGDIPEGYSVSREKKERFSLILESASTNQTSMYLCASSFRGGNQPQHFGDGTRLSIL.